The 25 T cell receptor beta chains presented below share a single source sample, sequenced in a study of Graves' ophthalmopathy and Graves' hyperthyroidism. RNA served as the template for amplifying TCR beta CDR3 regions. HTBI-primed first-round RT-PCR preceded second-round multiplex PCR. TCRdb itself ran the multiplex PCR reads through MiXCR, one entry per CDR3 protein. The sample has 600,000 to 700,000 distinct CDR3 sequences; under 50% are singletons. Sequenced material: peripheral blood. The receptors come from an adult man with Graves' ophthalmopathy.

V and J are TRBV29-1 and TRBJ2-3; D ambiguous. The V gene lost 5 bases and the J gene lost 9 bases, with 12 bases spanning the gap. The CDR3 spans 11 residues. The germline V gene encodes CDR1 SQVTM and CDR2 ANQGSEA. CDR3 nucleotides: TGCAGCGTTCTTGACCTAGACACGCAGTATTTT. Encoded protein: CSVLDLDTQYF.

Many counts were recorded for this clonotype. V gene TRBV9 combines with J gene TRBJ1-6, with D unresolved. Germline V CDR1 and CDR2: SGDLS, YYNGEE. This CDR3 is 14 amino acids long. The V and J ends lost 1 base and 5 bases respectively, with 7 bases between them. The CDR3, as DNA: TGTGCCAGCAGCGTACAGGCTCATAATTCACCCCTCCACTTT. Encoded protein: CASSVQAHNSPLHF.

The chain couples TRBV11-2 to TRBJ2-7; D is perhaps TRBD1 or TRBD2 (5 bases each). The CDR3 runs to 13 residues. V lost 11 bases to trimming and J lost 1 base, with 15 bases between them. Germline CDR1 is SGHAT and CDR2 is FQNNGV. The CDR3 DNA is TGTGCCCGGCGAGGGGCGGTTTCCTACGAGCAGTACTTC. It yields the protein CARRGAVSYEQYF.

This clonotype turned up a few times. This sequence joins TRBV7-8 and TRBJ1-6; D is unclear. There are 16 residues in the CDR3. V was shortened by 6 bases and J by 5 bases, with 17 bases between the two germline ends. Germline lookup yields CDR1 SGHVS and CDR2 FQNEAQ. The CDR3: CASRPASGSDNSPLHF. In DNA, the CDR3 is TGTGCCAGCAGGCCGGCCTCCGGGAGCGATAATTCACCCCTCCACTTT.

This clonotype was found many times. The chain couples TRBV9 to TRBJ1-6; TRBD1 is a possible D gene (6 bases). The CDR3 covers 18 residues. Trimming shortened V by 1 base and J by 7 bases, and 21 bases separated the two germline ends. The V gene's germline CDR1 is SGDLS and CDR2 YYNGEE. The DNA for the CDR3 is TGTGCCAGCAGCGTATCGTTTAGGCATGGGGGCTTCAATTCACCCCTCCACTTT. This gives the protein CASSVSFRHGGFNSPLHF. Full variable domain (remainder filled in from reference TRBV9 and TRBJ1-6): DSGVTQTPKHLITATGQRVTLRCSPRSGDLSVYWYQQSLDQGLQFLIQYYNGEERAKGNILERFSAQQFPDLHSELNLSSLELGDSALYFCASSVSFRHGGFNSPLHFGNGTRLTVT.

Details on this clonotype: A read error may be the cause here, since a much bigger clone is one base away. The chain is built from TRBV5-1 and TRBJ1-2, with 11 bases lining up with TRBD1. CDR3 length: 14 amino acids. Germline loops: CDR1 SGHRS, CDR2 YFSETQ. CDR3 residues: CTSNRDRGTVGYTF. In DNA form, the CDR3 reads TGCACCAGCAACCGGGACAGGGGGACGGTTGGCTACACCTTC.

This clonotype was seen repeatedly, ten times or more. The chain recombines TRBV7-2 with TRBJ2-7; D may correspond to TRBD1 or TRBD2 (6 bases each). CDR3 length equals 16 residues. The V gene lost 4 bases and the J gene lost 6 bases, with 22 bases spanning the gap. The germline V gene has CDR1 SGHTA and CDR2 FQGNSA. The chain's CDR3 is CASSYRDTSTYIEQYF. CDR3 DNA sequence: TGTGCCAGCAGCTACCGGGACACTAGCACCTACATCGAGCAGTACTTC.

As concerns this clonotype: A much more abundant neighbour one base away suggests this may be a read error. The chain recombines TRBV19 with TRBJ2-7; possible D gene TRBD2, 7 bases. This CDR3 has 13 amino acids. Germline CDR1 is LNHDA and CDR2 is SQIVND (reference sequence). The DNA for the CDR3 is TGTGCCAGTAGTATCGGGGGGCTCTACGAGCAGTGCTTC. Its translation: CASSIGGLYEQCF.

The rearrangement joins TRBV11-2 to TRBJ2-7; tentatively, D is TRBD1 (6 bases). The germline CDR1 and CDR2 sequences are SGHAT and FQNNGV. This CDR3 has 16 amino acids. Trimming removed 2 bases at V and 3 bases at J, with 17 bases between. The CDR3 here is CASSLKGETRSYEQYF. The DNA of the CDR3 is TGTGCCAGCAGCTTAAAGGGGGAGACGAGGAGCTACGAGCAGTACTTC. Complete variable domain (other parts from reference TRBV11-2 and TRBJ2-7): EAGVAQSPRYKIIEKRQSVAFWCNPISGHATLYWYQQILGQGPKLLIQFQNNGVVDDSQLPKDRFSAERLKGVDSTLKIQPAKLEDSAVYLCASSLKGETRSYEQYFGPGTRLTVT.

The rearrangement links TRBV7-2 to TRBJ1-2; 11 bases agree with TRBD1. Germline CDR1 SGHTA, CDR2 FQGNSA. This CDR3 is 16 amino acids long. After removal of 7 bases from V and 7 bases from J, the junction contained 14 bases not matched to a gene. CDR3 DNA sequence: TGTGCCAGCACCCAGGGACAGGGGGGTAATCCGCCTGGCTACACCTTC. This gives the protein CASTQGQGGNPPGYTF.

This rearrangement joins TRBV10-3 to TRBJ1-5; TRBD1 agrees at 10 bases. Germline V gene sequence: CDR1 ENHRY, CDR2 SYGVKD. The CDR3 extends over 14 amino acids. V shed 5 bases and J 7 bases; nucleotides not matched to a gene: 5. CDR3 DNA sequence: TGTGCCATCAGTAGCGGGACAGGGGACCAGCCCCAGCATTTT. Its translation is CAISSGTGDQPQHF.

Ten or more counts support this clonotype. This rearrangement joins TRBV19 to TRBJ1-5, with 7 positions matching TRBD1. The CDR3 consists of 19 residues. CDR1 is LNHDA and CDR2 is SQIVND in the germline V gene (reference sequence). The V segment lost 5 bases and the J segment 2 bases; nucleotides outside the gene matches: 18. The CDR3 nucleotides read TGTGCCAGTAGTGGGGAGCCGGGACAGTCGCTTCCGCGCAATCAGCCCCAGCATTTT. Encoded protein: CASSGEPGQSLPRNQPQHF. Full variable domain (rest looked up from reference TRBV19 and TRBJ1-5): DGGITQSPKYLFRKEGQNVTLSCEQNLNHDAMYWYRQDPGQGLRLIYYSQIVNDFQKGDIAEGYSVSREKKESFPLTVTSAQKNPTAFYLCASSGEPGQSLPRNQPQHFGDGTRLSIL.

V and J are TRBV7-2 and TRBJ1-2, with a tentative D call TRBD1 (6 bases). The V end was cut by 5 bases, the J end by 0 bases, with 13 bases between. CDR3 length equals 15 residues. Germline V gives CDR1 SGHTA, CDR2 FQGNSA. CDR3 loop: CASSQGWGTNYGYTF. DNA for the CDR3: TGTGCCAGCAGCCAGGGGTGGGGAACTAACTATGGCTACACCTTC.

The V and J genes are TRBV12-3 or TRBV12-4 and TRBJ2-7; TRBD1 might be the D (5 bases). V lost 5 bases, J lost 3 bases, and 17 bases lay in between. This CDR3 comprises 15 residues. DNA of the CDR3: TGTGCCAGCAGTACATCCGGGTCCGGACACTACGAGCAGTACTTC. Translation gives CASSTSGSGHYEQYF.

In this sample, this clonotype turned up many times. One base away lies a much larger clone, so this may be a sequencing read error. This rearrangement joins TRBV27 to TRBJ1-6; unclear D gene. CDR3 length equals 14 residues. Germline V CDR1 and CDR2: MNHEY, SMNVEV (reference sequence). Trimming removed 5 bases at V and 0 bases at J, with 5 bases between. The CDR3 reads CASSKSSYNSPLHF. The CDR3 DNA is TGTGCCAGCAGTAAGAGCTCCTATAATTCACCCCTCCACTTT.

This clonotype appeared many times. This chain uses TRBV5-8 with TRBJ1-1; D is undetermined. CDR1 and CDR2 from the germline V gene are SGHTS and YDEGEE. V gave up 1 base and J gave up 1 base, with 5 bases separating them. CDR3 length equals 13 residues. CDR3 residues: CASSLSRNTEAFF. As DNA, the CDR3 is TGTGCCAGCAGCTTGAGCAGGAACACTGAAGCTTTCTTT.

Note on this clonotype: A much larger clone is a single base away; this may be a read error. This CDR3 is missing its conserved last phenylalanine or tryptophan, likely due to a read error. The genes are TRBV12-3 or TRBV12-4 and TRBJ2-6; D is undetermined. Between the trimmed V and J ends, which lost 4 bases and 4 bases, there was a span of 14 bases. The CDR3 totals 16 residues. The CDR3 protein is CASSYVPIGGANVLTV. CDR3 DNA sequence: TGTGCCAGCAGTTATGTCCCTATTGGCGGGGCCAACGTCCTGACTGTC.

V and J are TRBV11-2 and TRBJ1-5; TRBD1 matches 8 bases. This CDR3 contains 14 residues. From germline, CDR1 is SGHAT and CDR2 FQNNGV. After removal of 5 bases from V and 7 bases from J, the junction contained 7 bases not matched to a gene. The CDR3 sequence is CASSPQGAKQPQHF. In DNA form, the CDR3 reads TGTGCCAGCAGCCCGCAGGGGGCAAAACAGCCCCAGCATTTT.

V and J are TRBV19 and TRBJ1-2; 8 bases line up with TRBD1. Trimming at V came to 3 bases and at J to 4 bases, leaving 19 bases not matched to a gene. CDR1 is LNHDA, CDR2 SQIVND, per germline (reference sequence). The CDR3 has 19 residues. CDR3 nucleotides: TGTGCCAGTAGTATCCACCCGATGGCAGGGGGCGAAGTCCGCTATGGCTACACCTTC. Its protein is CASSIHPMAGGEVRYGYTF.

DNA for the CDR3: TGCAGCGTTGAAGTCCTACAATCTGGGGCCAACGTCCTGACTTTC. Translation gives CSVEVLQSGANVLTF. This chain joins TRBV29-1 and TRBJ2-6, with D uncertain. V was trimmed by 1 base and J by 1 base, leaving 8 bases between them. Germline V lookup: CDR1 SQVTM, CDR2 ANQGSEA. The CDR3 totals 15 residues. Full variable domain (remainder filled in from reference TRBV29-1 and TRBJ2-6): SAVISQKPSRDICQRGTSLTIQCQVDSQVTMMFWYRQQPGQSLTLIATANQGSEATYESGFVIDKFPISRPNLTFSTLTVSNMSPEDSSIYLCSVEVLQSGANVLTFGAGSRLTVL.

A few counts support this clonotype. One junction end disagrees with the germline gene, perhaps due to a read error. This chain links TRBV5-5 with TRBJ1-1, with D perhaps TRBD1 (5 bases). This CDR3 region has 14 residues. From germline, CDR1 is SGHKS and CDR2 YYEKEE (reference sequence). The CDR3 region has the DNA TGCGCCAGCAGCCACCGAACAGGTGCTACTGAAGCTTTCTTT. Translation: CASSHRTGATEAFF.

The genes are TRBV9 and TRBJ2-2, with D uncertain. Germline V gene sequence: CDR1 SGDLS, CDR2 YYNGEE. This CDR3 region has 12 residues. V was trimmed by 7 bases and J by 2 bases, leaving 6 bases between them. The chain's CDR3 is CASQPNTGELFF. The CDR3 bases are TGTGCCAGCCAACCCAACACCGGGGAGCTGTTTTTT.

In this sample, this clonotype turned up many times. This chain joins TRBV7-8 and TRBJ1-4; TRBD1 is a possible D gene (5 bases). The CDR3 is 16 amino acids. Per the germline V gene, CDR1 is SGHVS and CDR2 is FQNEAQ. Trimming took off 4 bases at V and 6 bases at J, with 18 bases between the two ends. CDR3 residues: CASSSEPGRVYEKLFF. CDR3 nucleotide sequence: TGTGCCAGCAGCTCCGAGCCGGGCAGGGTATATGAAAAACTGTTTTTT.

This clonotype was recorded a few times. The genes are TRBV5-1 and TRBJ2-7, with 7 nucleotides matching TRBD1. V shed 4 bases and J 0 bases; nucleotides not matched to a gene: 10. The CDR3 has 16 residues. Looked up from germline, CDR1 is SGHRS and CDR2 is YFSETQ. The CDR3 region is CASSGTGATYSYEQYF. In nucleotides, the CDR3 is TGCGCCAGCAGCGGAACAGGGGCGACTTACTCCTACGAGCAGTACTTC.

This clonotype occurred many times. The chain uses TRBV2 and TRBJ1-1; tentatively, D is TRBD1 (6 bases). The germline CDR1 and CDR2 sequences are SNHLY and FYNNEI. CDR3 length: 11 residues. V was pared by 5 bases and J by 7 bases, with 8 bases between. The DNA of the CDR3 is TGTGCCAGCAGTCGACAGGTTGAAGCTTTCTTT. The encoded protein is CASSRQVEAFF.